A selection of T cell receptor beta chains follows, all from one sample in a study of blood T cell repertoires in COVID-19. The assay was immunoSEQ multiplex PCR, and TCRdb's table has in-frame clones only and misses some. In the table there are 70,000 or so clones, 76% of which are singletons. Material for sequencing was peripheral blood. These receptors were obtained from a man aged 55 to 70 with COVID-19, enrolled during active disease. Both conserved end residues are part of each CDR3. Each record gives: D gene, clone size, J gene, V gene, CDR3 protein, CDR3 DNA. A D gene is named only where the DNA matches it firmly. Not all rows give a size; the values are once, few, many and, for expanded clones, a class.

TRBD2 few TRBJ2-5 TRBV7-9 CASSFRGGVETQYF TGTGCCAGCAGCTTCCGGGGAGGGGTGGAGACCCAGTACTTC
- once TRBJ2-1 TRBV6-5 CASSYQNNEQFF TGTGCCAGCAGTTACCAAAACAATGAGCAGTTCTTC
- - TRBJ1-6 TRBV9 CASSVGTEPGSPLHF TGTGCCAGCAGCGTAGGGACAGAACCCGGATCACCCCTCCACTTT
- few TRBJ1-2 TRBV23-1 CASSQPTDRQPFYTF TGCGCCAGCAGTCAACCCACTGACAGGCAACCATTCTACACCTTC
TRBD1 once TRBJ2-7 TRBV29-1 CSAQPGQGGYEQYF TGCAGCGCACAACCGGGACAGGGTGGTTACGAGCAGTACTTC
- - TRBJ2-5 TRBV29-1 CSVAPNRLETQYF TGCAGCGTTGCCCCAAATAGATTGGAGACCCAGTACTTC
TRBD2 - TRBJ2-3 TRBV27 CASSQRGGADTQYF TGTGCCAGCAGCCAGCGGGGGGGGGCAGATACGCAGTATTTT
- - TRBJ1-3 TRBV6-5 CASKTPQGTGNTIYF TGTGCCAGCAAAACCCCTCAGGGTACTGGAAACACCATATATTTT
TRBD1 - TRBJ2-1 TRBV7-3 CASSLQGGGKPHNEQFF TGTGCCAGCAGCCTACAGGGGGGCGGGAAACCCCACAATGAGCAGTTCTTC
TRBD1 - TRBJ1-3 TRBV2 CASSKTGEVGNTIYF TGTGCCAGCAGTAAGACAGGGGAGGTGGGAAACACCATATATTTT
TRBD1 - TRBJ2-1 TRBV6-5 CAIDSGTGGLNEQFF TGTGCCATCGACTCCGGGACAGGGGGACTCAATGAGCAGTTCTTC
TRBD2 few TRBJ2-3 TRBV11-2 CASSLVNSGEDTQYF TGTGCCAGCAGCTTAGTAAATAGCGGGGAAGATACGCAGTATTTT
TRBD1 - TRBJ2-7 TRBV28 CASSLGTGGQEGQYF TGTGCCAGCAGCCTCGGGACAGGGGGCCAGGAGGGGCAGTACTTC
TRBD2 many TRBJ2-4 TRBV27 CASSPGGRSKNIQYF TGTGCCAGCAGCCCAGGCGGGAGGTCCAAAAACATTCAGTACTTC
- few TRBJ1-5 TRBV5-6 CASSRLGSWGPHQPQHF TGTGCCAGCAGCCGACTGGGTTCTTGGGGGCCGCATCAGCCCCAGCATTTT
- - TRBJ2-3 TRBV30 CACPGYRADTQYF TGTGCCTGCCCAGGGTATCGGGCAGATACGCAGTATTTT
- many TRBJ2-3 TRBV5-4 CASSLDPGGTDTQYF TGTGCCAGCAGCTTGGATCCCGGGGGCACAGATACGCAGTATTTT
- - TRBJ1-6 TRBV21-1 CASPALSHGAPLHF TGTGCCAGCCCCGCGCTCTCCCACGGGGCACCCCTCCACTTT
TRBD1 - TRBJ1-1 TRBV29-1 CSVGQMNTEAFF TGCAGCGTGGGACAGATGAACACTGAAGCTTTCTTT
- few TRBJ2-7 TRBV24-1 CATSPSRGFYEQYF TGTGCCACCAGTCCGAGTAGGGGGTTCTACGAGCAGTACTTC
- - TRBJ2-2 TRBV27 CASSLEANTGELFF TGTGCCAGCAGTTTAGAGGCGAACACCGGGGAGCTGTTTTTT
TRBD1 - TRBJ2-5 TRBV2 CASSNRGQETQYF TGTGCCAGCAGTAACAGGGGTCAAGAGACCCAGTACTTC
- - TRBJ2-1 TRBV7-2 CASSLAGPHEQFF TGTGCCAGCAGCTTGGCGGGGCCGCACGAGCAGTTCTTC
TRBD1 - TRBJ1-1 TRBV2 CASIRDSGTEAFF TGTGCCAGCATCCGGGACAGCGGCACTGAAGCTTTCTTT
- - TRBJ1-2 TRBV19 CASSRQSYGYTF TGTGCCAGTAGTAGGCAGTCCTATGGCTACACCTTC
TRBD2 - TRBJ2-1 TRBV27 CASSPSTRTSTFF TGTGCCAGCAGTCCCTCGACTCGGACTAGTACGTTCTTC
TRBD1 - TRBJ1-6 TRBV6-5 CASSWVPGGNSPLHF TGTGCCAGCAGTTGGGTTCCAGGGGGGAATTCACCCCTCCACTTT
- once TRBJ1-2 TRBV6-1 CASSEPTGGENYGYTF TGTGCCAGCAGTGAACCTACGGGGGGCGAGAACTATGGCTACACCTTC
TRBD1 - TRBJ1-2 TRBV7-2 CASSFGTGSYGYTF TGTGCCAGCAGCTTCGGGACAGGGAGCTATGGCTACACCTTC
- - TRBJ1-6 TRBV10-3 CAISESGSQPSPLHF TGTGCCATCAGTGAGTCGGGCAGCCAGCCCTCACCCCTCCACTTT
TRBD2 - TRBJ2-7 TRBV7-9 CASSHLLAGAYEQYF TGTGCCAGCAGCCACTTACTAGCGGGGGCTTACGAGCAGTACTTC
- - TRBJ2-3 TRBV28 CASSLRVTDTQYF TGTGCCAGCAGTTTGAGGGTTACAGATACGCAGTATTTT
TRBD2 - TRBJ2-5 TRBV30 CAWSPRGGETQYF TGTGCCTGGAGTCCCCGGGGGGGCGAGACCCAGTACTTC
TRBD1 few TRBJ2-2 TRBV9 CASSPRQGGLSGELFF TGTGCCAGCTCACCCAGACAGGGTGGATTATCAGGGGAGCTGTTTTTT
- - TRBJ2-7 TRBV6-5 CASTLGRSLDYEQYF TGTGCCAGCACCTTGGGCCGATCCCTCGACTACGAGCAGTACTTC
- - TRBJ2-5 TRBV5-1 CASRWGGEETQYF TGCGCCAGCAGGTGGGGCGGGGAAGAGACCCAGTACTTC
- - TRBJ1-3 TRBV10-3 CAISRDTISGNTIYF TGTGCCATCAGTCGGGACACCATCTCTGGAAACACCATATATTTT
TRBD2 - TRBJ2-3 TRBV5-1 CASSLVFAGGPTDTQYF TGCGCCAGCAGCTTGGTCTTTGCGGGGGGGCCGACAGATACGCAGTATTTT
TRBD1 - TRBJ1-5 TRBV9 CASSRQGSWNQPQHF TGTGCCAGCAGTCGACAGGGTAGCTGGAATCAGCCCCAGCATTTT
TRBD1 once TRBJ2-7 TRBV5-6 CASSFTGGAGYEQYF TGTGCCAGCAGCTTCACAGGGGGCGCAGGATACGAGCAGTACTTC
TRBD1 - TRBJ1-6 TRBV19 CASPRGPASSYNSPLHF TGTGCCAGTCCGAGGGGGCCGGCGAGCTCCTATAATTCACCCCTCCACTTT
- - TRBJ2-2 TRBV28 CASGGATGELFF TGTGCCAGCGGGGGGGCCACCGGGGAGCTGTTTTTT
- - TRBJ1-4 TRBV5-6 CASSWGGEKLFF TGTGCCAGCAGCTGGGGGGGAGAAAAACTGTTTTTT
TRBD2 few TRBJ2-2 TRBV24-1 CATSDSLAGEELFF TGTGCCACCAGTGATTCTTTAGCGGGAGAGGAGCTGTTTTTT
TRBD1 - TRBJ2-3 TRBV11-2 CASSYAPGTGRDTQYF TGTGCCAGCAGTTATGCCCCCGGGACAGGGAGAGATACGCAGTATTTT
- - TRBJ2-1 TRBV9 CASSVEARFAGEQFF TGTGCCAGCAGCGTAGAGGCAAGGTTTGCGGGTGAGCAGTTCTTC
TRBD2 - TRBJ2-7 TRBV7-3 CASSLGLAGEQYF TGTGCCAGCAGCTTGGGACTAGCGGGTGAGCAGTACTTC
- - TRBJ2-7 TRBV7-9 CASSSRSGGEQYF TGTGCCAGCAGCTCGCGGAGCGGCGGCGAGCAGTACTTC
TRBD1 - TRBJ2-7 TRBV5-1 CASSLIQGAHEQYF TGCGCCAGCAGCTTAATACAGGGGGCCCACGAGCAGTACTTC
- - TRBJ1-5 TRBV12-3/TRBV12-4 CASSLQAPRPQHF TGTGCCAGCAGTTTACAGGCCCCTCGGCCCCAGCATTTT
- - TRBJ1-1 TRBV9 CASSLQPMNTEAFF TGTGCCAGCAGCCTACAGCCCATGAACACTGAAGCTTTCTTT
- - TRBJ1-1 TRBV29-1 CSPSPEAFF TGCAGCCCCAGTCCTGAAGCTTTCTTT
TRBD2 medium-sized TRBJ2-5 TRBV5-1 CASSLGLAGGTETQYF TGCGCCAGCAGCTTGGGACTAGCGGGGGGCACAGAGACCCAGTACTTC
- - TRBJ2-2 TRBV30 CAWSVWGAGELFF TGTGCCTGGAGTGTTTGGGGGGCCGGGGAGCTGTTTTTT
- - TRBJ2-7 TRBV19 CASSSRLDLYEQYF TGTGCCAGTAGTTCTAGACTAGACCTCTACGAGCAGTACTTC
- - TRBJ2-3 TRBV11-2 CASSPGTSTDTQYF TGTGCCAGCAGCCCAGGGACTAGCACAGATACGCAGTATTTT
TRBD1 - TRBJ1-2 TRBV3-1/TRBV3-2 CASSQLGGSDGYTF TGTGCCAGCAGCCAACTAGGGGGCTCTGATGGCTACACCTTC